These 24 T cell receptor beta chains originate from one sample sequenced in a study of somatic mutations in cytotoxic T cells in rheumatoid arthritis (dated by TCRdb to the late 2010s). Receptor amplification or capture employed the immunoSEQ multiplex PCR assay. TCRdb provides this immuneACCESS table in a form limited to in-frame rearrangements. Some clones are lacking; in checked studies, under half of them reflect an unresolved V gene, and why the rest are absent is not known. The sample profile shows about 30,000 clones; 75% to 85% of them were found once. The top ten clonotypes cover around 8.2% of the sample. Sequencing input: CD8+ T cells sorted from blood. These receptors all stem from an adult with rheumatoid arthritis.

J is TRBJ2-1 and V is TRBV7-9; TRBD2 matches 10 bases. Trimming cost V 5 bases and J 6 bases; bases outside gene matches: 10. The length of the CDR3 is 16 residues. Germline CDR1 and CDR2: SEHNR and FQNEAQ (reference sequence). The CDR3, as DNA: TGTGCCAGCAGCCCCCCCTTGAGCGGGGGGGCCAATGAGCAGTTCTTC. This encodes CASSPPLSGGANEQFF. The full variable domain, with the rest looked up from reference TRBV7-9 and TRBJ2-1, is DTGVSQNPRHKITKRGQNVTFRCDPISEHNRLYWYRQTLGQGPEFLTYFQNEAQLEKSRLLSDRFSAERPKGSFSTLEIQRTEQGDSAMYLCASSPPLSGGANEQFFGPGTRLTVL.

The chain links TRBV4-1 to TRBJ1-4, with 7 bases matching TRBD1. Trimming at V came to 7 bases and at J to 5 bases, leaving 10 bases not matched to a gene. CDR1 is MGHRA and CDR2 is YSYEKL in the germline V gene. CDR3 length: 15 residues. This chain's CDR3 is CASNFRGGANEKLFF. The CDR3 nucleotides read TGCGCCAGCAATTTTCGAGGGGGCGCGAATGAAAAACTGTTTTTT.

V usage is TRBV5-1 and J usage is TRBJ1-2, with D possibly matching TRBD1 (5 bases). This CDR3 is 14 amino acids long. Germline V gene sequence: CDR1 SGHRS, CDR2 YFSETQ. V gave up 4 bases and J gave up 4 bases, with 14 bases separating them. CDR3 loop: CASSPQGGSYGYTF. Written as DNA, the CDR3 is TGCGCCAGCAGCCCCCAGGGTGGGAGCTATGGCTACACCTTC.

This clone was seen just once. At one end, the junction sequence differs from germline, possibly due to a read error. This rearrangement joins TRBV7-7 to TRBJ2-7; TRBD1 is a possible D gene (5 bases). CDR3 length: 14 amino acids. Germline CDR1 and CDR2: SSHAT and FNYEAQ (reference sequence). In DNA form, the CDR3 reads TGTGCTAGCAGCTTAGGCTCAGGGCCCTACGAGCAGTACTTC. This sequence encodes CASSLGSGPYEQYF.

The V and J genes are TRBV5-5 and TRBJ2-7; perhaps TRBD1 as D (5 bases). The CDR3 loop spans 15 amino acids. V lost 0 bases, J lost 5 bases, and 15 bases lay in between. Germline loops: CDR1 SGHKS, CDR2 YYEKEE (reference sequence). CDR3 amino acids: CASSLVGVTRNEQYF. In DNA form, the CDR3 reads TGTGCCAGCAGCTTGGTAGGGGTGACCCGGAACGAGCAGTACTTC.

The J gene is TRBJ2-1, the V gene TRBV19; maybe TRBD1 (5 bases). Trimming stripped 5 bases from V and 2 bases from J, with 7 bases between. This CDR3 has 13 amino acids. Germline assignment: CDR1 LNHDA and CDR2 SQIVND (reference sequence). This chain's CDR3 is CASSWGPYNEQFF. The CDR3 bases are TGTGCCAGTAGTTGGGGCCCCTACAATGAGCAGTTCTTC. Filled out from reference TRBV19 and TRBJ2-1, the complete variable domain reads DGGITQSPKYLFRKEGQNVTLSCEQNLNHDAMYWYRQDPGQGLRLIYYSQIVNDFQKGDIAEGYSVSREKKESFPLTVTSAQKNPTAFYLCASSWGPYNEQFFGPGTRLTVL.

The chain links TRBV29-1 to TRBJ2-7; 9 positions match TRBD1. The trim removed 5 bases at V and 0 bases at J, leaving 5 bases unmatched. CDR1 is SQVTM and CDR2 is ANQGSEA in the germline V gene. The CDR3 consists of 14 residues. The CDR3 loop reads CSVTDRGSSYEQYF. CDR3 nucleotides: TGCAGCGTTACCGACAGGGGGAGCTCCTACGAGCAGTACTTC.

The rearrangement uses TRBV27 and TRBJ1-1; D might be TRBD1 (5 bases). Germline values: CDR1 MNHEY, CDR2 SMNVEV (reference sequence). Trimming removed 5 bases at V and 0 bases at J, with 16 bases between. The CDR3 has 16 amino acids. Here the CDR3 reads CASSRRQTSMNTEAFF. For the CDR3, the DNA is TGTGCCAGCAGTCGGAGACAGACATCCATGAACACTGAAGCTTTCTTT.

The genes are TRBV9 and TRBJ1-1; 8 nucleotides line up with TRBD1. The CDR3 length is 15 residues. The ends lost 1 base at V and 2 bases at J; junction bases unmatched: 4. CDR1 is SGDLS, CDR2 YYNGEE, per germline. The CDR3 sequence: CASSVKAGGNTEAFF. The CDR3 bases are TGTGCCAGCAGCGTAAAAGCAGGGGGCAACACTGAAGCTTTCTTT. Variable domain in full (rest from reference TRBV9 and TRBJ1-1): DSGVTQTPKHLITATGQRVTLRCSPRSGDLSVYWYQQSLDQGLQFLIQYYNGEERAKGNILERFSAQQFPDLHSELNLSSLELGDSALYFCASSVKAGGNTEAFFGQGTRLTVV.

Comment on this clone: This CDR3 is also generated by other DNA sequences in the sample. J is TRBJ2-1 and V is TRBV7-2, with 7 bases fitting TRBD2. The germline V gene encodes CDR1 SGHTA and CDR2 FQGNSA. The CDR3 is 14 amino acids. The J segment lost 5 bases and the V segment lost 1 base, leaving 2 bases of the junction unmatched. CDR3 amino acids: CASSLVGGDNEQFF. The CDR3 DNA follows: TGTGCCAGCAGCTTAGTTGGGGGGGACAATGAGCAGTTCTTC.

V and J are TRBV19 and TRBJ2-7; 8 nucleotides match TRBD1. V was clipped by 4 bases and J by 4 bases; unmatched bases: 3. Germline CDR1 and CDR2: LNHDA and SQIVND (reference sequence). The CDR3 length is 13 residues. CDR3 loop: CASSRGQAYEQYF. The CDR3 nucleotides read TGTGCCAGTAGTAGGGGACAGGCTTACGAGCAGTACTTC.

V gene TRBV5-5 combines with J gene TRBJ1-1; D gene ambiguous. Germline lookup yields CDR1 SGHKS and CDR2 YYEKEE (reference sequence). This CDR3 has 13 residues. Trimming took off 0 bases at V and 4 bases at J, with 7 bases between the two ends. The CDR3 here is CASSLGWGTEAFF. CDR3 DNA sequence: TGTGCCAGCAGCTTGGGGTGGGGCACTGAAGCTTTCTTT.

CDR3 sequence (DNA): TGTGCCAGCAGCTTAGTTGGGGGTTTCTCTGGAAACACCATATATTTT. This encodes CASSLVGGFSGNTIYF. This chain links TRBV7-9 with TRBJ1-3, with TRBD1 as a possible D gene (5 bases). Germline lookup yields CDR1 SEHNR and CDR2 FQNEAQ (reference sequence). This CDR3 comprises 16 residues. Trimming stripped 1 base from V and 0 bases from J, with 10 bases between.

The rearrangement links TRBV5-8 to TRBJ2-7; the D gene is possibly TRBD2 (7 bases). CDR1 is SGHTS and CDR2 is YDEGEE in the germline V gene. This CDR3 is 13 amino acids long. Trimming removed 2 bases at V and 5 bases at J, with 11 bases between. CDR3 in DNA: TGTGCCAGCAGCTTAGGGGGGGCTGACGAGCAGTACTTC. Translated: CASSLGGADEQYF.

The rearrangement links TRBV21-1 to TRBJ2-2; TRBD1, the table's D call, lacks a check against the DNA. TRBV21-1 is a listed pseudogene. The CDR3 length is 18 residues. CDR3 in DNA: TGTGCCAGCAGCAGAGCCTCCTGGACAGGGTATTACACCGGGGAGCTGTTTTTT. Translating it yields CASSRASWTGYYTGELFF.

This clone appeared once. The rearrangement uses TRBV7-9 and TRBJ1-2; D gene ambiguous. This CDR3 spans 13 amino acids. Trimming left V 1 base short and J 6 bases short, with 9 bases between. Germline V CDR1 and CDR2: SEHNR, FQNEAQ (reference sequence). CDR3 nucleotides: TGTGCCAGCAGCTTAGGGGGAGGTGATGGCTACACCTTC. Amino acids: CASSLGGGDGYTF.

CDR3 sequence: CASSSHVPFGRNEQFF. DNA for the CDR3: TGTGCCAGCAGTTCTCACGTCCCCTTTGGGCGCAATGAGCAGTTCTTC. The chain employs TRBV28 and TRBJ2-1, with D unresolved. Germline CDR1 MDHEN, CDR2 SYDVKM. The CDR3 contains 16 residues. Between the trimmed V and J ends, which lost 4 bases and 6 bases, there was a span of 19 bases.

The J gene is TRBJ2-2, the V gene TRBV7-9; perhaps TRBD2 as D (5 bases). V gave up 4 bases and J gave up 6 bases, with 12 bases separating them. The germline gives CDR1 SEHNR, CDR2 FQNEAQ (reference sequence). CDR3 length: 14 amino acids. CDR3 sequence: CASSSFAEAGELFF. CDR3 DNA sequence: TGTGCCAGCAGCTCGTTTGCGGAGGCCGGGGAGCTGTTTTTT. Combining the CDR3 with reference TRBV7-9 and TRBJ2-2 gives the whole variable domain DTGVSQNPRHKITKRGQNVTFRCDPISEHNRLYWYRQTLGQGPEFLTYFQNEAQLEKSRLLSDRFSAERPKGSFSTLEIQRTEQGDSAMYLCASSSFAEAGELFFGEGSRLTVL.

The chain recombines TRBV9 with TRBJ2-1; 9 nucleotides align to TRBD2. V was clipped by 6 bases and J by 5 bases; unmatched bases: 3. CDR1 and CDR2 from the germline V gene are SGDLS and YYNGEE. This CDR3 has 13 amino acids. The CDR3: CASTSGDDNEQFF. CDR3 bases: TGTGCCAGCACTAGCGGGGATGACAATGAGCAGTTCTTC.

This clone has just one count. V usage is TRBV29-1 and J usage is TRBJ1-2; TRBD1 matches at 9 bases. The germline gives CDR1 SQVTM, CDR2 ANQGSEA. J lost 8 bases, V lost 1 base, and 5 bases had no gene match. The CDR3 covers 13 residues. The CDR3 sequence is CSVEVGTGRGYTF. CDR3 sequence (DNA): TGCAGCGTTGAAGTCGGGACAGGGAGAGGCTACACCTTC.

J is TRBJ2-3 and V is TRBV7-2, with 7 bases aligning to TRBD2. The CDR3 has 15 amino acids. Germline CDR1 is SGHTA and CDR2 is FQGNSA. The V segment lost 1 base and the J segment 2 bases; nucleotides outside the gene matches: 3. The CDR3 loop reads CASSLGGGHTDTQYF. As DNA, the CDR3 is TGTGCCAGCAGCTTAGGCGGGGGTCACACAGATACGCAGTATTTT.

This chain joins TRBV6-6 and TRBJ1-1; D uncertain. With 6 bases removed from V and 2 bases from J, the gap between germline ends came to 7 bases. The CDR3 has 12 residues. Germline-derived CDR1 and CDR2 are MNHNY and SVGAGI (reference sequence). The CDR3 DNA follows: TGTGCCAGCAGGGCCGGTAACACTGAAGCTTTCTTT. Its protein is CASRAGNTEAFF.

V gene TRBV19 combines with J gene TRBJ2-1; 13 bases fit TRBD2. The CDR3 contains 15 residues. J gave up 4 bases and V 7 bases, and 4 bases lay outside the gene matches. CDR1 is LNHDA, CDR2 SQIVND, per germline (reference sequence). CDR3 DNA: TGTGCCAGTACCGTGACTAGCGGGGGGTACAATGAGCAGTTCTTC. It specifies CASTVTSGGYNEQFF.

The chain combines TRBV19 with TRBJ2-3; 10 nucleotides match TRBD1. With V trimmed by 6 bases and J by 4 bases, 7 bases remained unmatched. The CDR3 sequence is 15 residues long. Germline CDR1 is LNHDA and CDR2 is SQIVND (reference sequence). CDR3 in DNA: TGTGCCAGTAGGGTTAGGGACAGGGGTGCAGATACGCAGTATTTT. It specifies CASRVRDRGADTQYF.